This T cell receptor (beta chain) came from a study of blood T cell repertoires in COVID-19. Background on the study: Samples representing acute and convalescent COVID-19 were sourced from the United States, Italy and Spain. PBMCs, B-cell-depleted T cells, or T cells provided the cDNA or gDNA that made up the material.

Study processing details: Amplification of reference gene primers was used by the study to estimate nucleated cell counts. Assay: immunoSEQ multiplex PCR; the TCRdb copy retains only in-frame clones and omits some. Clonal size and the V and J genes are those of that table, whereas D and trimming came from the DNA. The sample lists 45,000 to 50,000 clones, 83% occurring once. This CDR3 comprises 17 residues. The germline V gene has CDR1 MGHRA and CDR2 YSYEKL. Trimming removed 5 bases from V and 0 bases from J; junction bases left unmatched: 12. Sequenced sample: peripheral blood. This sequence joins TRBV4-1 and TRBJ2-7; 8 nucleotides agree with TRBD2. This clonotype originated in a man older than 75 in a cohort sampled during active COVID-19. The DNA for the CDR3 is TGCGCCAGCAGCTTCACCCCTTCTAGCGGGTTCTCCTACGAGCAGTACTTC. Translation gives CASSFTPSSGFSYEQYF.